Listed below are T cell receptor beta chains from one sample, sequenced in a study of vaccination and CD4 T cells after COVID-19. TCRdb ran MiXCR on the PCR reads and lists one entry per CDR3 protein. This table has 6,600 or so distinct CDR3 sequences, about 47% appearing once. Antigen specificity for these receptors is unknown. Sequencing was done on a sample of CD4+ T cells from blood, cultured in vitro. Receptors originate from a human donor who had recovered from COVID-19. CDR3s include the opening cysteine and the closing phenylalanine or tryptophan. The D gene is left open where the match is weak. Clone size is not always given. Where it is, it says once, few, many or a class for expanded clones.

v_call	clone_size	d_call	j_call	cdr3_aa	cdr3_nt
TRBV6-1	few	TRBD1	TRBJ1-2	CASMTGQGSGYTF	TGTGCCAGCATGACGGGACAGGGTAGTGGCTACACCTTC
TRBV19	-	-	TRBJ2-3	CASSTMRLGYRDTQYF	TGTGCCAGTAGTACGATGCGATTAGGGTACAGAGATACGCAGTATTTT
TRBV7-8	few	TRBD1	TRBJ2-7	CASSYRQGAGYEQYF	TGTGCCAGCAGCTACAGACAGGGGGCGGGATACGAGCAGTACTTC
TRBV18	-	-	TRBJ2-3	CASSPTTTTTDTQYF	TGTGCCAGCTCACCAACGACCACAACCACAGATACGCAGTATTTT
TRBV20-1	few	TRBD1	TRBJ1-1	CSARDTGTGAGREAFF	TGCAGTGCTAGAGATACCGGGACAGGGGCCGGGAGGGAAGCTTTCTTT
TRBV28	few	-	TRBJ1-2	CASSLNYGYTF	TGTGCCAGCAGTTTGAACTATGGCTACACCTTC
TRBV7-2	-	-	TRBJ1-2	CASSLEAWSYTF	TGTGCCAGCAGCTTAGAGGCATGGTCCTACACCTTC
TRBV6-2/TRBV6-3	few	TRBD2	TRBJ2-1	CASRTSGFNEQFF	TGTGCCAGTCGGACTAGCGGATTTAATGAGCAGTTCTTC
TRBV29-1	-	-	TRBJ2-1	CSVDPGKENEQFF	TGCAGCGTTGACCCAGGGAAAGAAAATGAGCAGTTCTTC
TRBV20-1	-	TRBD2	TRBJ2-1	CSARDTQRENNEQFF	TGCAGTGCTAGAGATACCCAGCGGGAGAACAATGAGCAGTTCTTC